The following is a TCR beta chain sequence with its context. The antigen is undetermined. The data were taken from a study of cytomegalovirus exposure and HLA in healthy donors. For the study at large: Early release data held around 82 million unique TCRs from HLA-typed donors.

CDR1 is MNHEY and CDR2 is SMNVEV in the germline V gene (reference sequence). The CDR3 spans 15 residues. Trimming took 5 bases from V and 5 from J; bases not matched to a gene: 6. Study-wide results and caveats: In a later analysis, specific HLA alleles were associated with 15,000 to 20,000 TCR beta sequences at a 0.05 false discovery rate. Several of the most significant clusters appeared linked to common viral pathogens, based on a later analysis. From TCR beta sequences, most subjects' HLA-A and HLA-B alleles were reportedly predicted accurately.

PCR primers comprised 60 Vbeta and 13 Jbeta primers. The method was immunoSEQ multiplex PCR; TCRdb's version includes in-frame clones alone and lacks a portion of them. The table lists more than 45,000 clones, with roughly a sixth in the top ten. The origin of this receptor is a male donor in good health and CMV-seronegative. The chain recombines TRBV27 with TRBJ2-1; 10 nucleotides match TRBD1. Input material: PBMCs. In nucleotides, the CDR3 is TGTGCCAGCAGTCACCGACAGGGGGCAAACAATGAGCAGTTCTTC. Its translation is CASSHRQGANNEQFF.